What follows describes a single TCR beta chain. This sample was taken from a study of blood T cell repertoires in COVID-19. In the study overall: There were acute and convalescent COVID-19 samples, and they came from the United States, Italy and Spain.

The CDR3 spans 15 residues. Germline CDR1 and CDR2: MDHEN and SYDVKM. V was clipped by 6 bases and J by 2 bases; unmatched bases: 10. Source study methods: Quantification of nucleated cells was approximated via reference gene primer amplification. Sequencing was performed with immunoSEQ multiplex PCR; in TCRdb, only in-frame clones are kept and a portion is missing. That table gives V, J and clone size, and the DNA gave D and trimming. The sample carries about 100,000 clones, approximately 81% recorded once. Sample: peripheral blood. This chain connects TRBV28 to TRBJ2-7; the match to TRBD2 covers 7 bases. The source of this sequence is a human donor in a cohort sampled during active COVID-19. The CDR3 region has the DNA TGTGCCAGCAGAGATGGTGGGACTATCCCCTACGAGCAGTACTTC. It yields the protein CASRDGGTIPYEQYF.